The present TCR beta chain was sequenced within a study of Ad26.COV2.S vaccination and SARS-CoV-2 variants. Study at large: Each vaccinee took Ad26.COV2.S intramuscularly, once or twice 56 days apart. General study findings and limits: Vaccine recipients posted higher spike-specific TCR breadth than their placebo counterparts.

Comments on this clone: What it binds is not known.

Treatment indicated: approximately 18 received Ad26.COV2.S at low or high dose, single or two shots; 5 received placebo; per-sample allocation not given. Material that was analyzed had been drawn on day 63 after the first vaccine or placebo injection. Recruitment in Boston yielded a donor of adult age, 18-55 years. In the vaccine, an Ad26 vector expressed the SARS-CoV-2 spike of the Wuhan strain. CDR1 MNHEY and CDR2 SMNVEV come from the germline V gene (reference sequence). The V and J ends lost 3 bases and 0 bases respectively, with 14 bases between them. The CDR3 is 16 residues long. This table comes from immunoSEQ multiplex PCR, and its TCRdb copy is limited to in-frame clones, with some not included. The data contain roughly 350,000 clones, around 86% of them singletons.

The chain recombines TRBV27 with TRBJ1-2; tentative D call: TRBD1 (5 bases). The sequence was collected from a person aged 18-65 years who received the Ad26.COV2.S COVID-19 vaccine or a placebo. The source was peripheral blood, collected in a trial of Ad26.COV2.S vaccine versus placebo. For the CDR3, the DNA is TGTGCCAGCAGTTTGAGGGGTACGCTAGCTAACTATGGCTACACCTTC. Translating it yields CASSLRGTLANYGYTF.